Listed below are T cell receptor beta chains from one sample, sequenced in a study of T-cell reconstitution after alpha-beta-depleted transplantation in children. TCRdb itself ran the PCR reads through MiXCR, one entry per CDR3 protein. This repertoire shows around 380,000 distinct CDR3 sequences, approximately 10% found once; its top ten account for roughly 6%. Sequencing was performed on PBMCs from the stem cell graft donor, taken from the stem cell graft. The receptors were gathered from a human donor who donated a stem cell graft to a child with acute myeloid leukemia. Both conserved end residues are part of each CDR3. The D gene is left open where the match is weak. Some rows mark clone size as missing; the rest say once, few, many or name a class of expanded clone.

V gene: TRBV27; D gene: NA; clone size: few; J gene: TRBJ1-2; CDR3 DNA: TGTGCCAGCATGGGAAGCGATGGCTACACCTTC; CDR3 protein: CASMGSDGYTF
V gene: TRBV20-1; D gene: TRBD2; clone size: many; J gene: TRBJ2-1; CDR3 DNA: TGCAGTGTACCCGGGCTAGCGGGAGTACAAGGGGAGCAGTTCTTC; CDR3 protein: CSVPGLAGVQGEQFF
V gene: TRBV29-1; D gene: TRBD2; clone size: many; J gene: TRBJ2-1; CDR3 DNA: TGCAGCGTTGAAGATCTTTTTGCGACTAGCGGTTACAATGAGCAGTTCTTC; CDR3 protein: CSVEDLFATSGYNEQFF
V gene: TRBV12-3/TRBV12-4; D gene: TRBD2; clone size: NA; J gene: TRBJ2-3; CDR3 DNA: TGTGCCAGCAGTTCAGAGACTAGCGGGACGCAGTATTTT; CDR3 protein: CASSSETSGTQYF
V gene: TRBV11-2; D gene: NA; clone size: few; J gene: TRBJ1-6; CDR3 DNA: TGTGCCAGCAGCTCCCAGGGGCCCGATAATTCACCCCTCCACTTT; CDR3 protein: CASSSQGPDNSPLHF
V gene: TRBV20-1; D gene: NA; clone size: few; J gene: TRBJ1-4; CDR3 DNA: TGCAGTGCTAGAGATTATGGGCTGGAAAATGAAAAACTGTTTTTT; CDR3 protein: CSARDYGLENEKLFF
V gene: TRBV9; D gene: TRBD2; clone size: NA; J gene: TRBJ2-3; CDR3 DNA: TGTGCCAGCAGCCCCGGGTTAGCGGGGGCAGAAGATACGCAGTATTTT; CDR3 protein: CASSPGLAGAEDTQYF
V gene: TRBV12-3/TRBV12-4; D gene: NA; clone size: NA; J gene: TRBJ1-2; CDR3 DNA: TGTGCCAGCAGTTTAGCTGGCTGGGCCAGTGGACATGGCTACACCTTC; CDR3 protein: CASSLAGWASGHGYTF
V gene: TRBV12-3/TRBV12-4; D gene: TRBD2; clone size: few; J gene: TRBJ2-2; CDR3 DNA: TGTGCCAGCAGTTTGGTAGCGGGGGGGCCGGGCGGGGAGCTGTTTTTT; CDR3 protein: CASSLVAGGPGGELFF
V gene: TRBV5-1; D gene: NA; clone size: NA; J gene: TRBJ2-1; CDR3 DNA: TGCGCCAGCAGCTTGGTTAGTCCGGGGGCTCCATACAATGAGCAGTTCTTC; CDR3 protein: CASSLVSPGAPYNEQFF
V gene: TRBV11-3; D gene: NA; clone size: NA; J gene: TRBJ2-6; CDR3 DNA: TGTGCCAGCAGCTTAGGGTTTCGTCGAACCTTCCCTGGGGCCAACGTCCTGACTTTC; CDR3 protein: CASSLGFRRTFPGANVLTF
V gene: TRBV20-1; D gene: NA; clone size: many; J gene: TRBJ2-3; CDR3 DNA: TGCAGTGCTCTCGTGTCGGGGCCTGATACGCAGTATTTT; CDR3 protein: CSALVSGPDTQYF
V gene: TRBV4-1; D gene: NA; clone size: few; J gene: TRBJ1-4; CDR3 DNA: TGCGCCAGCAGCCAGGCGGACAGACAGGCGGAAAAACTGTTTTTT; CDR3 protein: CASSQADRQAEKLFF
V gene: TRBV7-9; D gene: TRBD2; clone size: NA; J gene: TRBJ2-1; CDR3 DNA: TGTGCCAGCAGCCCATCGGGGGGACTAGCGGGATGGGTGAGCTCCTACAATGAGCAGTTCTTC; CDR3 protein: CASSPSGGLAGWVSSYNEQFF
V gene: TRBV20-1; D gene: NA; clone size: NA; J gene: TRBJ2-1; CDR3 DNA: TGCAGTGCCCTGAGGACCTACAATGAGCAGTTCTTC; CDR3 protein: CSALRTYNEQFF
V gene: TRBV25-1; D gene: NA; clone size: few; J gene: TRBJ2-7; CDR3 DNA: TGTGCCAGCAGTGAGTACGGTACCTACGAGCAGTACTTC; CDR3 protein: CASSEYGTYEQYF
V gene: TRBV4-1; D gene: NA; clone size: NA; J gene: TRBJ2-5; CDR3 DNA: TGCGCCAGCAGCCAAGCGGTGGAGGAGACCCAGTACTTC; CDR3 protein: CASSQAVEETQYF
V gene: TRBV6-4; D gene: NA; clone size: few; J gene: TRBJ1-5; CDR3 DNA: TGTGCCAGCAGGACTACCGGGACTAATAGCAATCAGCCCCAGCATTTT; CDR3 protein: CASRTTGTNSNQPQHF
V gene: TRBV11-2; D gene: NA; clone size: NA; J gene: TRBJ2-1; CDR3 DNA: TGTGCCAGCAGTCGGCCAAGCGGGGAGCAGTTCTTC; CDR3 protein: CASSRPSGEQFF
V gene: TRBV12-3/TRBV12-4; D gene: NA; clone size: few; J gene: TRBJ2-1; CDR3 DNA: TGTGCCAGCAGTTTTTCCTACTCCTACAATGAGCAGTTCTTC; CDR3 protein: CASSFSYSYNEQFF
V gene: TRBV4-1; D gene: NA; clone size: many; J gene: TRBJ2-2; CDR3 DNA: TGCGCCAGCAGCCAAGTAGGGAACACCGGGGAGCTGTTTTTT; CDR3 protein: CASSQVGNTGELFF
V gene: TRBV27; D gene: NA; clone size: many; J gene: TRBJ2-3; CDR3 DNA: TGTGCCAGCAGTTTAGGGGGGACCCGCACAGATACGCAGTATTTT; CDR3 protein: CASSLGGTRTDTQYF